The 23 T cell receptor beta chains below come from one sample, sequenced in a study of cytomegalovirus exposure and HLA in healthy donors. The PCR used 60 Vbeta and 13 Jbeta primers. Only in-frame clones appear in the TCRdb table, and some are missing; sequencing was by immunoSEQ multiplex PCR. Among around 130,000 clones listed, approximately 85% were seen once. Sequenced: PBMCs. The receptors were gathered from a boy aged 5-17 years in good health and CMV-seronegative.

V usage is TRBV5-4 and J usage is TRBJ2-2; D might be TRBD2 (5 bases). V was shortened by 4 bases and J by 5 bases, with 9 bases between the two germline ends. The length of the CDR3 is 13 residues. Germline V gene data show CDR1 as SGHNT and CDR2 as YYREEE (reference sequence). The CDR3 sequence: CASSQLVTGELFF. CDR3 DNA sequence: TGTGCCAGCAGCCAACTAGTTACCGGGGAGCTGTTTTTT.

This rearrangement joins TRBV27 to TRBJ2-7, with a tentative D call TRBD1 (6 bases). CDR1 is MNHEY, CDR2 SMNVEV, per germline (reference sequence). The length of the CDR3 is 13 residues. V lost 10 bases to trimming and J lost 3 bases, with 16 bases between them. The CDR3 nucleotides are TGTGCCACCTACGCCCCGGGACACTACGAGCAGTACTTC. Amino acid sequence: CATYAPGHYEQYF.

The J gene is TRBJ2-1, the V gene TRBV9, with D possibly TRBD1 on 6 matching bases. CDR3 length: 12 residues. Germline CDR1 and CDR2: SGDLS and YYNGEE. The V end lost 6 bases, the J end lost 5 bases, and 9 bases lay between the germline ends. CDR3 residues: CASNRDNNEQFF. CDR3 in DNA: TGTGCCAGCAACCGGGACAACAATGAGCAGTTCTTC.

This clone was detected only once. V and J are TRBV4-2 and TRBJ1-3, with 11 nucleotides matching TRBD1. The CDR3 spans 16 residues. Trimming at V came to 6 bases and at J to 2 bases, leaving 6 bases not matched to a gene. Germline V gives CDR1 LGHNA, CDR2 YNFKEQ. The CDR3 sequence: CASRAPGQGAGNTIYF. As DNA, the CDR3 is TGTGCCAGCAGGGCGCCGGGACAGGGGGCTGGAAACACCATATATTTT.

The genes are TRBV6-5 and TRBJ2-7, with D maybe TRBD2 (6 bases). The CDR3 covers 14 residues. V shed 2 bases and J shed 0 bases, with 8 bases lying between them. Germline lookup yields CDR1 MNHEY and CDR2 SVGAGI. The CDR3: CASSYGDSSYEQYF. The CDR3, as DNA: TGTGCCAGCAGTTACGGGGACTCCTCCTACGAGCAGTACTTC.

This sequence joins TRBV11-2 and TRBJ2-5; 7 nucleotides match TRBD1. The CDR3 spans 14 residues. The germline CDR1 and CDR2 sequences are SGHAT and FQNNGV. Germline trimming cut 5 bases from V and 2 bases from J; bases unmatched to any gene: 5. The CDR3 DNA reads as TGTGCCAGCAGCGTCCGGGACAGACAAGAGACCCAGTACTTC. It is translated as CASSVRDRQETQYF.

V gene TRBV19 combines with J gene TRBJ2-2, with no clear D. The CDR3 is made up of 11 amino acids. Germline V gives CDR1 LNHDA, CDR2 SQIVND (reference sequence). V dropped 7 bases and J dropped 7 bases, with 7 bases sitting between them. CDR3: CASTDFGELFF. The CDR3 DNA reads TGTGCCAGTACCGACTTCGGGGAGCTGTTTTTT.

This chain links TRBV2 with TRBJ2-7; TRBD2 matches 7 bases. Per germline, CDR1 SNHLY and CDR2 FYNNEI. V was clipped by 8 bases and J by 4 bases; unmatched bases: 5. This CDR3 is 12 amino acids long. The CDR3 sequence is CASGTTTYEQYF. The DNA for the CDR3 is TGTGCCAGCGGGACTACCACTTACGAGCAGTACTTC.

The chain couples TRBV9 to TRBJ2-6; 8 nucleotides align to TRBD1. This CDR3 spans 16 amino acids. Germline assignment: CDR1 SGDLS and CDR2 YYNGEE. Losses at the gene ends were 2 bases for V and 2 bases for J; bases not matched to a gene: 3. The CDR3 DNA follows: TGTGCCAGCAGCGTCTCAGGGGGCACTGGGGCCAACGTCCTGACTTTC. It translates to CASSVSGGTGANVLTF.

This sequence joins TRBV6-5 and TRBJ2-7; 9 bases are a match to TRBD1. J lost 2 bases, V lost 6 bases, and 5 bases had no gene match. CDR3 length equals 14 residues. Looked up from germline, CDR1 is MNHEY and CDR2 is SVGAGI. CDR3 nucleotides: TGTGCCAGCAGATCCGGGACAGGGCCCTACGAGCAGTACTTC. This codes for CASRSGTGPYEQYF.

The chain employs TRBV5-8 and TRBJ2-3; a weak D match, TRBD2 (5 bases). The germline CDR1 and CDR2 sequences are SGHTS and YDEGEE. This CDR3 contains 14 residues. V was shortened by 1 base and J by 4 bases, with 10 bases between the two germline ends. The CDR3 reads CASSLYGRPDTQYF. CDR3 in DNA: TGTGCCAGCAGCTTGTATGGGAGACCAGATACGCAGTATTTT.

The chain joins TRBV7-9 to TRBJ2-5; 9 nucleotides agree with TRBD1. In germline, CDR1 is SEHNR, CDR2 FQNEAQ (reference sequence). The trim removed 3 bases at V and 5 bases at J, leaving 4 bases unmatched. The CDR3 is 14 residues long. CDR3 in amino acids: CASSFDRGAETQYF. The CDR3 bases are TGTGCCAGCAGCTTCGACAGGGGGGCCGAGACCCAGTACTTC.

The CDR3 coding sequence is TGTGCCATCAGTGCAGGGATCTACGAGCAGTACTTC. It codes for CAISAGIYEQYF. The chain recombines TRBV10-3 with TRBJ2-7; a possible D gene is TRBD1 (5 bases). This CDR3 has 12 amino acids. Trimming cost V 4 bases and J 3 bases, with 7 bases left between them. Per germline, CDR1 ENHRY and CDR2 SYGVKD.

This clone was seen only once. This sequence joins TRBV6-1 and TRBJ2-7, with TRBD2 as a possible D gene (6 bases). The germline CDR1 and CDR2 sequences are MNHNS and SASEGT. V gave up 7 bases and J gave up 0 bases, with 16 bases separating them. The CDR3 sequence is 15 residues long. CDR3 in amino acids: CASTPRAGTSYEQYF. CDR3 sequence (DNA): TGTGCCAGCACCCCTAGGGCGGGGACCTCCTACGAGCAGTACTTC.

J is TRBJ1-5 and V is TRBV7-2; the D gene is possibly TRBD1 (6 bases). The CDR3 consists of 17 residues. Per germline, CDR1 SGHTA and CDR2 FQGNSA. V lost 2 bases, J lost 5 bases, and 19 bases lay in between. The CDR3 region has the DNA TGTGCCAGCAGCTTAAGGGCCATAGGGACACAAGATCAGCCCCAGCATTTT. Its protein is CASSLRAIGTQDQPQHF.

The chain joins TRBV29-1 to TRBJ2-5; D gene uncertain. This CDR3 contains 13 residues. V gave up 1 base and J gave up 0 bases, with 6 bases separating them. Germline CDR1 is SQVTM and CDR2 is ANQGSEA. CDR3 coding DNA: TGCAGCGTTGAAGGGAGATACCAAGAGACCCAGTACTTC. Its protein product is CSVEGRYQETQYF.

CDR3 coding DNA: TGTGCCAGCCGTACTAGCATGGTGGGTACTGAGCAGTTCTTC. Its translation: CASRTSMVGTEQFF. This chain uses TRBV6-5 with TRBJ2-1; weak D call: TRBD2 (6 bases). Germline-derived CDR1 and CDR2 are MNHEY and SVGAGI. V was shortened by 8 bases and J by 9 bases, with 20 bases between the two germline ends. The CDR3 runs 14 residues.

This chain links TRBV19 with TRBJ2-7, with D possibly being TRBD2 (5 bases). This CDR3 has 13 amino acids. Looked up from germline, CDR1 is LNHDA and CDR2 is SQIVND (reference sequence). Trimming cost V 5 bases and J 1 base, with 9 bases left between them. The CDR3 loop is CASSPTRSYEQYF. The CDR3 bases are TGTGCCAGTAGTCCAACTAGGTCCTACGAGCAGTACTTC.

This clone was counted a single time. The junction shows a germline mismatch at one end, possibly a read error. The chain employs TRBV7-9 and TRBJ2-7; 7 bases align to TRBD2. The germline CDR1 and CDR2 sequences are SEHNR and FQNEAQ (reference sequence). This CDR3 is 16 amino acids long. The CDR3 protein is CSSSPPRAAGSHEQYF. DNA for the CDR3: TGTTCCAGCAGCCCCCCCAGGGCAGCGGGGTCCCACGAGCAGTACTTC.

This CDR3 is CASSPGTGSTYEQYF. As DNA, the CDR3 is TGCGCCAGCAGCCCTGGGACAGGGAGCACCTACGAGCAGTACTTC. This chain joins TRBV4-1 and TRBJ2-7; 9 nucleotides line up with TRBD1. The V gene's germline CDR1 is MGHRA and CDR2 YSYEKL. With V trimmed by 4 bases and J by 2 bases, 6 bases remained unmatched. The CDR3 extends over 15 amino acids.

The rearrangement joins TRBV13 to TRBJ2-5, with D possibly matching TRBD2 (7 bases). The germline V gene has CDR1 PRHDT and CDR2 FYEKMQ (reference sequence). V was pared by 3 bases and J by 4 bases, with 15 bases between. This CDR3 is built from 15 residues. CDR3: CASSFRPGGRETQYF. CDR3 bases: TGTGCCAGCAGCTTCCGGCCGGGGGGCCGAGAGACCCAGTACTTC.

This chain joins TRBV5-1 and TRBJ2-7, with 10 bases identical to TRBD2. Germline CDR1 reads SGHRS; CDR2 reads YFSETQ. This CDR3 is built from 14 residues. The ends lost 2 bases at V and 4 bases at J; junction bases unmatched: 3. CDR3 in DNA: TGCGCCAGCAGCTTCGGGACTAGCGAGTACGAGCAGTACTTC. It codes for CASSFGTSEYEQYF.

This chain joins TRBV29-1 and TRBJ2-7; 10 bases map to TRBD2. CDR1 and CDR2 (germline): SQVTM, ANQGSEA. V lost 5 bases to trimming and J lost 1 base; unmatched junction nucleotides: 5. This CDR3 is built from 14 residues. The CDR3 nucleotides are TGCAGCGTTAGGGCTAGCGGGAGTTCCTACGAGCAGTACTTC. It yields the protein CSVRASGSSYEQYF.